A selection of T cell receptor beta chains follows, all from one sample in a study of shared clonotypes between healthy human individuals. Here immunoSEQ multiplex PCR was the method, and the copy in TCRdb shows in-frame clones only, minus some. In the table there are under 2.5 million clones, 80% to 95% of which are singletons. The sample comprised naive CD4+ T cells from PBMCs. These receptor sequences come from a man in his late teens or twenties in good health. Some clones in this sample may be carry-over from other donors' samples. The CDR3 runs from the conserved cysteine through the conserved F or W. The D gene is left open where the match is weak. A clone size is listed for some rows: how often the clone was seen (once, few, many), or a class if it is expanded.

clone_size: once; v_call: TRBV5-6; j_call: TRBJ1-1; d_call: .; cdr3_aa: CASSLGQVHNTEAFF; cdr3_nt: TGTGCCAGCAGCTTGGGGCAGGTCCATAACACTGAAGCTTTCTTT
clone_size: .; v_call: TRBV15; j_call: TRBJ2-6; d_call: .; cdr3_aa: CATSTRSGANVLTF; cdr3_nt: TGTGCCACCAGCACGCGCTCTGGGGCCAACGTCCTGACTTTC
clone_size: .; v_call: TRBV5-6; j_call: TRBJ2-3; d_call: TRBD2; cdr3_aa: CASSSLLEAGGSDTQYF; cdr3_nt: TGTGCCAGCAGCTCTCTACTGGAAGCGGGAGGGTCTGATACGCAGTATTTT
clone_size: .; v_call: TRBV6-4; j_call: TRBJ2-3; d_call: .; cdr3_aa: CASASASTDTQYF; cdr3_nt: TGTGCCAGCGCTAGTGCTAGCACAGATACGCAGTATTTT
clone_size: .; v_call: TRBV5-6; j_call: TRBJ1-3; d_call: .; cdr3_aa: CASSPLKQGPGAFGNTIYF; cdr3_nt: TGTGCCAGCAGCCCTCTGAAGCAGGGCCCGGGAGCGTTTGGAAACACCATATATTTT
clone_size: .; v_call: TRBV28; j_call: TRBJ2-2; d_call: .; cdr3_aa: CASSLLGVGTGELFF; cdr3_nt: TGTGCCAGCAGTTTATTGGGAGTTGGCACCGGGGAGCTGTTTTTT
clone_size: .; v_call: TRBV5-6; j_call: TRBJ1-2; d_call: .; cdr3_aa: CASSSQGAPGERGGYTF; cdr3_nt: TGTGCCAGCAGCTCTCAAGGGGCTCCCGGGGAACGGGGAGGCTACACCTTC
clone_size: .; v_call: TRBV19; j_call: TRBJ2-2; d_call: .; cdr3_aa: CASSNRYTGELFF; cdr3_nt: TGTGCCAGTAGTAATAGATACACCGGGGAGCTGTTTTTT
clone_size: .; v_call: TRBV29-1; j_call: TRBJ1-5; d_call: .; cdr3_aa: CSVLLPPQHF; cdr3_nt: TGCAGCGTACTACTCCCTCCCCAGCATTTT
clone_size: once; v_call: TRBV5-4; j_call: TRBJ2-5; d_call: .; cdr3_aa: CASSLDGATQYF; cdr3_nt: TGTGCCAGCAGCTTGGATGGGGCGACCCAGTACTTC
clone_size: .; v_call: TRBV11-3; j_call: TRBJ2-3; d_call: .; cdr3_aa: CASSRAAGFDTQYF; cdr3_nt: TGTGCCAGCAGTCGCGCGGCGGGTTTCGATACGCAGTATTTT
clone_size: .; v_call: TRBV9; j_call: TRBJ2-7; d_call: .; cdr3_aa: CASSVGPLSYEQYF; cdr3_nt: TGTGCCAGCAGCGTAGGCCCCCTTTCATACGAGCAGTACTTC
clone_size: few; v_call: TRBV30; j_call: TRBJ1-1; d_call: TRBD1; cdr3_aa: CAWQGQVGSTEAFF; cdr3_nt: TGTGCCTGGCAGGGACAGGTAGGGAGCACTGAAGCTTTCTTT
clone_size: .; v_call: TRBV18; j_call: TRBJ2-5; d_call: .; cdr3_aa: CASSPNSGSQETQYF; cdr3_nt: TGTGCCAGCTCACCCAACTCGGGCAGCCAAGAGACCCAGTACTTC
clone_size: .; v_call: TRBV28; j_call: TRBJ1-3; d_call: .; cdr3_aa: CASSFYHSGNTIYF; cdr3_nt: TGTGCCAGCAGTTTCTATCACTCTGGAAACACCATATATTTT
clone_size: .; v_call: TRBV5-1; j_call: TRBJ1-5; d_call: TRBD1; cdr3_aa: CASSLEAGGQKPQHF; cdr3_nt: TGCGCCAGCAGCTTGGAGGCAGGGGGCCAGAAGCCCCAGCATTTT
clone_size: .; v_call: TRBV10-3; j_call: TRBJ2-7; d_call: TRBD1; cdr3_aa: CAIRDDPGLGQGTYEQYF; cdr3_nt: TGTGCCATCAGGGATGACCCCGGGCTGGGACAGGGCACCTACGAGCAGTACTTC
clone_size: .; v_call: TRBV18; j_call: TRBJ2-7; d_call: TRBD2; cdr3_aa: CASSPASGRAVYEQYF; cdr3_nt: TGTGCCAGCTCACCCGCAAGCGGGAGGGCCGTCTACGAGCAGTACTTC
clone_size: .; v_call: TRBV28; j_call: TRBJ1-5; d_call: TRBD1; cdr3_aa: CASSSPGQGYQPQHF; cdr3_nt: TGTGCCAGCAGTTCTCCGGGACAGGGGTATCAGCCCCAGCATTTT
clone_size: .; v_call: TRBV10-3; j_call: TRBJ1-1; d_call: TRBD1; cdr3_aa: CAISESTGGTEAFF; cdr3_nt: TGTGCCATCAGTGAGTCGACAGGGGGTACTGAAGCTTTCTTT
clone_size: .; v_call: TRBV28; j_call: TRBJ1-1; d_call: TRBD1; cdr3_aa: CASSNFGTGGPEAFF; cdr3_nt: TGTGCCAGCTCAAATTTCGGGACAGGGGGTCCTGAAGCTTTCTTT
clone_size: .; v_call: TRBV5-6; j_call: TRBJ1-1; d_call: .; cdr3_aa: CASTKDRFMNTEAFF; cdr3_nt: TGTGCCAGCACCAAGGATAGGTTCATGAACACTGAAGCTTTCTTT
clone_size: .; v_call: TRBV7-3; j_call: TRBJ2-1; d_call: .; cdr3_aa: CASSLRPESSYNEQFF; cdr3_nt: TGTGCCAGCAGCTTAAGGCCAGAGAGCTCCTACAATGAGCAGTTCTTC
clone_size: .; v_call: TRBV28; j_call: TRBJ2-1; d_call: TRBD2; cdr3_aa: CASTLAETYNEQFF; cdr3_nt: TGTGCCAGCACCCTAGCGGAAACATACAATGAGCAGTTCTTC
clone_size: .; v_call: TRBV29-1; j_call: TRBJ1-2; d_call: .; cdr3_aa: CSVQDSYGYTF; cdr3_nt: TGCAGCGTCCAGGACAGCTATGGCTACACCTTC
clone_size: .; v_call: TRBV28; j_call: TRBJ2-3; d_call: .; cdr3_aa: CASSFLADTQYF; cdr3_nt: TGTGCCAGCAGTTTTCTTGCGGATACGCAGTATTTT
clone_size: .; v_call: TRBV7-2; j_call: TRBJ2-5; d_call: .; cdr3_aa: CASSLVSQETQYF; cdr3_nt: TGTGCCAGCAGCTTAGTCTCACAAGAGACCCAGTACTTC
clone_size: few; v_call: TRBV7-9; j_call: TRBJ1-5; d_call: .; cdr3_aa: CASSPRIGQPQHF; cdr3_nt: TGTGCCAGCAGCCCCCGGATTGGTCAGCCCCAGCATTTT
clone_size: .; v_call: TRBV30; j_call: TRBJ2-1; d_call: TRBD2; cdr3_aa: CAWRGIGLAGNNEQFF; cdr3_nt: TGTGCCTGGAGGGGGATAGGACTAGCGGGCAACAATGAGCAGTTCTTC
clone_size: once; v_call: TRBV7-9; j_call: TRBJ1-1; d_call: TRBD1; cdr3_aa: CASSRTGDGGRDTEAFF; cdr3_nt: TGTGCCAGCAGCAGGACAGGGGACGGTGGTAGAGACACTGAAGCTTTCTTT
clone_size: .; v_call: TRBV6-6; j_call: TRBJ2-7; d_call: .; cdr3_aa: CASGVGTSRYEQYF; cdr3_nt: TGTGCCAGCGGGGTCGGGACATCCCGCTACGAGCAGTACTTC
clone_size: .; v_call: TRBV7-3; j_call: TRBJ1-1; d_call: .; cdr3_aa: CASSLTANSYEAFF; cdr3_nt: TGTGCCAGCAGCTTAACCGCTAACTCCTATGAAGCTTTCTTT
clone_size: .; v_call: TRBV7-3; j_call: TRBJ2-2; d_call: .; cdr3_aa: CASSPGPNLPHTGELFF; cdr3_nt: TGTGCCAGCAGCCCGGGCCCAAATTTACCCCACACCGGGGAGCTGTTTTTT
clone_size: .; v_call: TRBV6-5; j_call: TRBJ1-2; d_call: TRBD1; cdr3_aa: CASSRDRGDYGYTF; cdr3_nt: TGTGCCAGCAGTCGGGACAGAGGAGACTATGGCTACACCTTC
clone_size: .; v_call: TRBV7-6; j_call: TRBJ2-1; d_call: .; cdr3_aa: CASMGLGRRNEQFF; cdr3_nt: TGTGCCAGCATGGGGCTAGGACGGCGTAATGAGCAGTTCTTC
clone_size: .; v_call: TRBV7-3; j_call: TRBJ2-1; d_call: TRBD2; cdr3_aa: CASSLSPREWPNNEQFF; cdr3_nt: TGTGCCAGCAGCTTATCCCCGCGGGAGTGGCCTAATAATGAGCAGTTCTTC
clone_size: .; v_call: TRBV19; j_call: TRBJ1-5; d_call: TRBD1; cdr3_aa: CASSMDRGRGQPQHF; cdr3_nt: TGTGCCAGTAGTATGGACAGGGGGAGAGGGCAGCCCCAGCATTTT